Here is one T cell receptor (beta chain) with its context. This sample was included in a study of radiotherapy plus CTLA-4 blockade in lung cancer. Germline V CDR1 and CDR2: GTSNPN, SVGIG (reference sequence). V shed 5 bases and J shed 5 bases, with 12 bases lying between them. CDR3 length: 12 residues. Profiling relied on immunoSEQ multiplex PCR, and the TCRdb table lists in-frame clones only, not all of them. The table includes some 74,000 clones, around 80% detected once. The starting material was peripheral blood, obtained from a patient treated with radiotherapy plus ipilimumab. This TCR derives from a human donor with non-small cell lung cancer who had a complete response to radiotherapy plus ipilimumab. The chain combines TRBV30 with TRBJ2-5; D possibly corresponds to TRBD1 (6 bases). The CDR3: CAWEQGYETQYF. CDR3 DNA sequence: TGTGCCTGGGAACAGGGTTATGAGACCCAGTACTTC. Full variable domain (missing parts from reference TRBV30 and TRBJ2-5): SQTIHQWPATLVQPVGSPLSLECTVEGTSNPNLYWYRQAAGRGLQLLFYSVGIGQISSEVPQNLSASRPQDRQFILSSKKLLLSDSGFYLCAWEQGYETQYFGPGTRLLVL.